This TCR beta chain appears in the sequencing data of a study of graft-versus-host responses after intestinal transplantation. With respect to this clone: Its specificity is not known.

Germline V lookup: CDR1 MNHNS, CDR2 SASEGT. This CDR3 is built from 14 residues. V lost 6 bases to trimming and J lost 4 bases, with 15 bases between them. This table comes from immunoSEQ multiplex PCR, and its TCRdb copy is limited to in-frame clones, with some not included. Of 75,000 to 95,000 clones in the sample, 91% are singletons; the top ten hold 0.3% to 0.45%. This sequence joins TRBV6-1 and TRBJ1-2, with a tentative D call TRBD1 (6 bases). Material: unstimulated CD4+ T cells sorted from spleen or lymph node cells, obtained before transplant. The TCR comes from a human donor who was the organ donor for an intestinal transplant. The CDR3 DNA reads as TGTGCCAGCAGATACAGGGTAGGGGTCTATGGCTACACCTTC. This codes for CASRYRVGVYGYTF.